The 14 T cell receptor beta chains below come from one sample, sequenced in a study of identical twins. TCRdb analysed the 5' RACE reads with MiXCR anew, one entry per CDR3 protein. The data contain some 500,000 distinct CDR3 sequences, 14% of them singletons. These data also featured in a second study, about yellow fever vaccine responses in identical twins.

Sequenced input: CD4+ T cells sorted from blood. Receptors were obtained from a woman aged 18-29 years in good health.

The rearrangement links TRBV5-8 to TRBJ2-1; D tentatively fits TRBD1 or TRBD2 (6 bases each). The V gene's germline CDR1 is SGHTS and CDR2 YDEGEE. With 0 bases removed from V and 2 bases from J, the gap between germline ends came to 15 bases. The CDR3 extends over 17 amino acids. The DNA of the CDR3 is TGTGCCAGCAGCTTGGCCGGGGGCGGGCTCCCCTACAATGAGCAGTTCTTC. Its translation is CASSLAGGGLPYNEQFF. The full variable domain, completed using reference TRBV5-8 and TRBJ2-1, is EAGVTQSPTHLIKTRGQQATLRCSPISGHTSVYWYQQALGLGLQFLLWYDEGEERNRGNFPPRFSGRQFPNYSSELNVNALELEDSALYLCASSLAGGGLPYNEQFFGPGTRLTVL.

In its sample, this clonotype was seen many times. J is TRBJ2-1 and V is TRBV7-9; D call uncertain. The CDR3 length is 15 residues. The germline V gene has CDR1 SEHNR and CDR2 FQNEAQ (reference sequence). The V and J ends lost 5 bases and 8 bases respectively, with 19 bases between them. DNA of the CDR3: TGTGCCAGCAGCCTTATTGGAGTATTTTATGATGAGCAGTTCTTC. It translates to CASSLIGVFYDEQFF. The full variable domain, in which reference TRBV7-9 and TRBJ2-1 provide the parts outside the CDR3, is DTGVSQNPRHKITKRGQNVTFRCDPISEHNRLYWYRQTLGQGPEFLTYFQNEAQLEKSRLLSDRFSAERPKGSFSTLEIQRTEQGDSAMYLCASSLIGVFYDEQFFGPGTRLTVL.

The CDR3 nucleotides are TGCGCCAGCAGCCCCGACAGGGGGCCGGGAACCGGGGAGCTGTTTTTT. Its protein is CASSPDRGPGTGELFF. This rearrangement joins TRBV5-1 to TRBJ2-2; 10 bases are a match to TRBD1. Germline V gives CDR1 SGHRS, CDR2 YFSETQ. The V segment lost 4 bases and the J segment 5 bases; nucleotides outside the gene matches: 8. The CDR3 contains 16 residues.

The chain combines TRBV5-4 with TRBJ2-2; no clear D. The CDR3 contains 13 residues. Trimming left V 5 bases short and J 5 bases short, with 10 bases between. Germline CDR1 is SGHNT and CDR2 is YYREEE (reference sequence). CDR3: CASRPQVTGELFF. CDR3 DNA: TGTGCCAGCAGACCTCAGGTGACCGGGGAGCTGTTTTTT.

V and J are TRBV11-2 and TRBJ2-1; D remains unclear. The CDR3 covers 14 residues. Germline V lookup: CDR1 SGHAT, CDR2 FQNNGV. V dropped 5 bases and J dropped 8 bases, with 16 bases sitting between them. The CDR3 DNA reads TGTGCCAGCAGCCTGAACCGGATCGGCGATGAGCAGTTCTTC. Encoded protein: CASSLNRIGDEQFF.

In this sample, this clonotype turned up a few times. The rearrangement links TRBV6-2 or TRBV6-3 to TRBJ2-7; D is ambiguous. CDR1 is MNHEY, CDR2 SVGEGT, per germline. The CDR3 contains 14 residues. V lost 2 bases and J 6 bases, leaving 14 bases between the germline ends. This chain's CDR3 is CASSYLGGVGEQYF. The CDR3, as DNA: TGTGCCAGCAGTTACCTAGGTGGAGTAGGCGAGCAGTACTTC.

This chain uses TRBV18 with TRBJ2-1; 15 nucleotides line up with TRBD2. V gave up 2 bases and J gave up 9 bases; unmatched junction bases: 11. CDR3 length equals 18 residues. The germline CDR1 and CDR2 sequences are KGHSH and LQKENI. CDR3 residues: CASSPTAKGLAGGGEQFF. The CDR3 DNA follows: TGTGCCAGCTCACCAACGGCAAAGGGACTAGCGGGAGGCGGTGAGCAGTTCTTC.

In its sample, this clonotype was seen a few times. The CDR3 bases are TGTGCCAGCAGCCAGCGTACAGGGGGCAACACCGGGGAGCTGTTTTTT. This translates into CASSQRTGGNTGELFF. V usage is TRBV3-1 and J usage is TRBJ2-2, with TRBD1 matching over 9 bases. The length of the CDR3 is 16 residues. After removal of 3 bases from V and 2 bases from J, the junction contained 4 bases not matched to a gene. CDR1 LGHDT and CDR2 YNNKEL come from the germline V gene (reference sequence). The full variable domain, in which reference TRBV3-1 and TRBJ2-2 provide the parts outside the CDR3, is DTAVSQTPKYLVTQMGNDKSIKCEQNLGHDTMYWYKQDSKKFLKIMFSYNNKELIINETVPNRFSPKSPDKAHLNLHINSLELGDSAVYFCASSQRTGGNTGELFFGEGSRLTVL.

This clonotype has a handful of counts. The rearrangement uses TRBV6-1 and TRBJ1-5, with 7 nucleotides matching TRBD1. There are 14 residues in the CDR3. The J segment lost 2 bases and the V segment lost 8 bases, leaving 6 bases of the junction unmatched. Germline V gene sequence: CDR1 MNHNS, CDR2 SASEGT. CDR3 nucleotides: TGTGCCAGCGGCGACAGGGTAGGCAATCAGCCCCAGCATTTT. It specifies CASGDRVGNQPQHF.

This clonotype has more than one count but fewer than ten. This rearrangement joins TRBV24-1 to TRBJ2-6; D is unresolved. CDR1 KGHDR and CDR2 SFDVKD come from the germline V gene. The V end lost 8 bases, the J end lost 0 bases, and 10 bases lay between the germline ends. The CDR3 consists of 15 residues. In DNA form, the CDR3 reads TGTGCCACCATGGACCCGAGCTCTGGGGCCAACGTCCTGACTTTC. It specifies CATMDPSSGANVLTF.

The V gene is TRBV20-1, the J gene TRBJ2-4; D gene unclear. CDR3 length: 13 residues. CDR1 DFQATT and CDR2 SNEGSKA come from the germline V gene (reference sequence). V lost 4 bases and J lost 2, with 9 bases in between. The CDR3, as DNA: TGCAGTGCTACCATCACGACCAAAAACATTCAGTACTTC. As protein: CSATITTKNIQYF.

This rearrangement joins TRBV3-1 to TRBJ2-2; no clear D. This CDR3 is built from 15 residues. Germline lookup yields CDR1 LGHDT and CDR2 YNNKEL (reference sequence). With 2 bases removed from V and 1 base from J, the gap between germline ends came to 8 bases. For the CDR3, the DNA is TGTGCCAGCAGCCAATATGGCTGGAACACCGGGGAGCTGTTTTTT. Encoded protein: CASSQYGWNTGELFF.

This clonotype was seen more than once but under ten times. The chain has TRBV2 and TRBJ2-7, with no clear D. The CDR3 is made up of 16 amino acids. Deletions cut 0 bases from V and 6 bases from J, with 18 bases between. Germline V CDR1 and CDR2: SNHLY, FYNNEI. DNA for the CDR3: TGTGCCAGCAGTGAAGCATGGTCGGTTTCCGGACCCGAGCAGTACTTC. As protein: CASSEAWSVSGPEQYF.

The chain recombines TRBV5-1 with TRBJ2-5; D perhaps matches TRBD2 (5 bases). The CDR3 covers 14 residues. V was shortened by 8 bases and J by 5 bases, with 19 bases between the two germline ends. The V gene's germline CDR1 is SGHRS and CDR2 YFSETQ. The CDR3 protein is CASSADNSWETQYF. The CDR3 DNA follows: TGCGCCAGTAGCGCAGACAATTCTTGGGAGACCCAGTACTTC.